The rows below give T cell receptor beta chains drawn from one sample of a study of shared clonotypes between healthy human individuals. Sequencing was performed with immunoSEQ multiplex PCR; in TCRdb, only in-frame clones are kept and a portion is missing. Of about 550,000 clones in the sample, 95% to 96% were seen once. Sequencing was carried out using naive CD8+ T cells sorted from blood. The receptor set was obtained from a woman in her twenties or thirties in good health. CDR3s include the opening cysteine and the closing phenylalanine or tryptophan. Fields, in order: clone size, D gene, V gene, J gene, CDR3 DNA, CDR3 protein. A D gene is named only where the DNA matches it firmly. The size entry is marked missing in some rows and otherwise reads once, few, many or a size class.

size: .
D: .
V: TRBV4-1
J: TRBJ2-3
DNA: TGCGCCAGCGGGACGCGGGGTGGCGAAGATACGCAGTATTTT
CDR3: CASGTRGGEDTQYF

size: .
D: .
V: TRBV15
J: TRBJ1-5
DNA: TGTGCCACCAGCTCGACTGGGGGACGTCAGCCCCAGCATTTT
CDR3: CATSSTGGRQPQHF

size: .
D: .
V: TRBV9
J: TRBJ1-1
DNA: TGTGCCAGCAGCGTAAGTTGGGGAGCCACTGAAGCTTTCTTT
CDR3: CASSVSWGATEAFF

size: once
D: TRBD1
V: TRBV19
J: TRBJ2-7
DNA: TGTGCCAGTAGTTTGGGACAGGGGGCCTTCTACGAGCAGTACTTC
CDR3: CASSLGQGAFYEQYF

size: .
D: .
V: TRBV9
J: TRBJ2-2
DNA: TGTGCCAGCAGCGTGGCAGGCGGCGGGGAGCTGTTTTTT
CDR3: CASSVAGGGELFF

size: once
D: .
V: TRBV4-2
J: TRBJ2-1
DNA: TGTGCCAGCAGCCAAGTGGGAGAATATGAGCAGTTCTTC
CDR3: CASSQVGEYEQFF

size: once
D: .
V: TRBV5-1
J: TRBJ2-5
DNA: TGCGCCAGCAGCTTGTCGGCGGCCCAAGAGACCCAGTACTTC
CDR3: CASSLSAAQETQYF

size: once
D: TRBD1
V: TRBV5-4
J: TRBJ1-5
DNA: TGTGCCAGCAGCTGGGACAGTAATCAGCCCCAGCATTTT
CDR3: CASSWDSNQPQHF

size: .
D: .
V: TRBV13
J: TRBJ2-7
DNA: TGTGCCAGCAGCCCTCAGACAGCCCACTACGAGCAGTACTTC
CDR3: CASSPQTAHYEQYF

size: .
D: .
V: TRBV13
J: TRBJ2-7
DNA: TGTGCCAGCTCGGCAGGTCACTTTTCCTACGAGCAGTACTTC
CDR3: CASSAGHFSYEQYF

size: few
D: .
V: TRBV11-2
J: TRBJ1-5
DNA: TGTGCCAGCAGCTTGGGGGGGATCAATCAGCCCCAGCATTTT
CDR3: CASSLGGINQPQHF

size: .
D: .
V: TRBV28
J: TRBJ2-5
DNA: TGTGCCAGCAGTTTATTCCCCGACAGCGATCAAGAGACCCAGTACTTC
CDR3: CASSLFPDSDQETQYF

size: once
D: TRBD2
V: TRBV5-4
J: TRBJ2-1
DNA: TGTGCCAGCAGCTGCCGGGGTCTAGCGGGAGGTTACAATGAGCAGTTCTTC
CDR3: CASSCRGLAGGYNEQFF

size: .
D: .
V: TRBV27
J: TRBJ2-6
DNA: TGTGCCAGCAGTTTGAGTGGGTCCACCACTGGGGCCAACGTCCTGACTTTC
CDR3: CASSLSGSTTGANVLTF

size: .
D: .
V: TRBV6-4
J: TRBJ1-6
DNA: TGTGCCAGCAGAGGACGTCCAAATTCACCCCTCCACTTT
CDR3: CASRGRPNSPLHF

size: .
D: .
V: TRBV27
J: TRBJ2-1
DNA: TGTGCCAGCAGTCCCGAGGTCGTTGCTTGGGGACACAATGAGCAGTTCTTC
CDR3: CASSPEVVAWGHNEQFF

size: .
D: .
V: TRBV7-3
J: TRBJ2-1
DNA: TGTGCCAGCAGCCCAACCTATAGCTCCTACAATGAGCAGTTCTTC
CDR3: CASSPTYSSYNEQFF

size: .
D: TRBD2
V: TRBV12-5
J: TRBJ2-3
DNA: TGTGCTAGTGGCCTGAATCTAGCGGGGGGTAATACGCAGTATTTT
CDR3: CASGLNLAGGNTQYF

size: .
D: TRBD1
V: TRBV28
J: TRBJ1-5
DNA: TGTGCCAGCAATGCACCCCGGGACAGGGGAGCTCAGCCCCAGCATTTT
CDR3: CASNAPRDRGAQPQHF

size: .
D: TRBD2
V: TRBV6-6
J: TRBJ2-7
DNA: TGTGCCAGCAGTCCTAGCGGGACCTCCTACGAGCAGTACTTC
CDR3: CASSPSGTSYEQYF

size: .
D: TRBD2
V: TRBV9
J: TRBJ2-7
DNA: TGTGCCAGCAGCGTCGCGGGAGGGTGGGAGCAGTACTTC
CDR3: CASSVAGGWEQYF

size: .
D: .
V: TRBV7-9
J: TRBJ2-7
DNA: TGTGCCAGCAGCCCCCCGTCGGACAGCTCCTACGAGCAGTACTTC
CDR3: CASSPPSDSSYEQYF

size: .
D: TRBD1
V: TRBV5-4
J: TRBJ1-1
DNA: TGTGCCAGCAGCTATCCGGGACAGCCTATGAACACTGAAGCTTTCTTT
CDR3: CASSYPGQPMNTEAFF

size: .
D: TRBD2
V: TRBV7-8
J: TRBJ2-1
DNA: TGTGCCAGCAGCTTATACCTTATAGCGGGAGGGTACAATGAGCAGTTCTTC
CDR3: CASSLYLIAGGYNEQFF

size: .
D: TRBD1
V: TRBV7-6
J: TRBJ1-3
DNA: TGTGCCAGCAGCCCACCCGGGACAGTTAGAAACACCATATATTTT
CDR3: CASSPPGTVRNTIYF

size: .
D: .
V: TRBV5-4
J: TRBJ2-7
DNA: TGTGCCAGCAGCCAGCCGGACAGTTACGAGCAGTACTTC
CDR3: CASSQPDSYEQYF

size: .
D: TRBD2
V: TRBV7-9
J: TRBJ2-5
DNA: TGTGCCAGCAGCCGAGAGCGGGAGCAAGAGACCCAGTACTTC
CDR3: CASSREREQETQYF

size: .
D: TRBD2
V: TRBV11-3
J: TRBJ2-7
DNA: TGTGCCAGCAGCCCTCTCGGGGGGACGCTTCACGAGCAGTACTTC
CDR3: CASSPLGGTLHEQYF

size: .
D: .
V: TRBV9
J: TRBJ2-4
DNA: TGTGCCAGCAGCGTAGACGGCGGTCGGCGCGACATTCAGTACTTC
CDR3: CASSVDGGRRDIQYF

size: .
D: .
V: TRBV19
J: TRBJ2-7
DNA: TGTGCCAGTAGTGGGGTTGTCCACTCCTACGAGCAGTACTTC
CDR3: CASSGVVHSYEQYF

size: .
D: TRBD2
V: TRBV10-2
J: TRBJ2-3
DNA: TGCGCCAGCAGTGAGTACCCCCAGACGAAGCGGGAGTTAAATACGCAGTATTTT
CDR3: CASSEYPQTKRELNTQYF

size: .
D: .
V: TRBV9
J: TRBJ1-2
DNA: TGTGCCAGCAGCCCCGACCCCTTTTACCCAGGGGACTATGGCTACACCTTC
CDR3: CASSPDPFYPGDYGYTF

size: .
D: .
V: TRBV6-5
J: TRBJ1-2
DNA: TGTGCCAGCAGTTACTCCGGGTATGGCTACACCTTC
CDR3: CASSYSGYGYTF

size: .
D: TRBD1
V: TRBV28
J: TRBJ1-2
DNA: TGTGCCAGCAGATTGAACCGGGACAGGGGTTATGGCTACACCTTC
CDR3: CASRLNRDRGYGYTF

size: .
D: .
V: TRBV4-1
J: TRBJ2-7
DNA: TGCGCCAGCAGCCAAGATCAGGGGGGAATAGAGTACTTC
CDR3: CASSQDQGGIEYF

size: .
D: .
V: TRBV28
J: TRBJ1-5
DNA: TGTGCCAGCAGTTTAGTGGGTAGCAATCAGCCCCAGCATTTT
CDR3: CASSLVGSNQPQHF

size: .
D: TRBD1
V: TRBV19
J: TRBJ1-5
DNA: TGTGCCAGTAGTATAGATGGGACAGGGGGGTACAATCAGCCCCAGCATTTT
CDR3: CASSIDGTGGYNQPQHF

size: once
D: .
V: TRBV11-2
J: TRBJ2-3
DNA: TGTGCCAGCAGCCCAGCGGGTGATTGGCGACCGCTCACAGATACGCAGTATTTT
CDR3: CASSPAGDWRPLTDTQYF

size: .
D: .
V: TRBV6-1
J: TRBJ2-2
DNA: TGTGCCAGCAGTGAAGCGCTGTGGGGTACCGGGGAGCTGTTTTTT
CDR3: CASSEALWGTGELFF

size: .
D: .
V: TRBV13
J: TRBJ2-7
DNA: TGTGCCAGCAGCTTAATAGCCGCCGCCTACGAGCAGTACTTC
CDR3: CASSLIAAAYEQYF

size: few
D: .
V: TRBV19
J: TRBJ2-7
DNA: TGTGCCAGTAGTAGCGGTAGCGGAGGCTACGAGCAGTACTTC
CDR3: CASSSGSGGYEQYF

size: .
D: TRBD2
V: TRBV28
J: TRBJ2-1
DNA: TGTGCCAGCAGTTTACCAGCGGGAAGCTCCTACAATGAGCAGTTCTTC
CDR3: CASSLPAGSSYNEQFF

size: once
D: TRBD2
V: TRBV10-2
J: TRBJ2-1
DNA: TGCGCCAGCAGTCCTATTTTGAGCGGGATCTACAATGAGCAGTTCTTC
CDR3: CASSPILSGIYNEQFF

size: .
D: TRBD1
V: TRBV5-1
J: TRBJ1-2
DNA: TGCGCCAGCAGCCTAGGGACAGATTTATATGGCTACACCTTC
CDR3: CASSLGTDLYGYTF

size: .
D: TRBD1
V: TRBV5-4
J: TRBJ2-5
DNA: TGTGCCGGGGGGACAGGAGAGACCCAGTACTTC
CDR3: CAGGTGETQYF

size: .
D: .
V: TRBV5-4
J: TRBJ2-3
DNA: TGTGCCAGCAGTGGGGACGGAGATCGGGAAGATACGCAGTATTTT
CDR3: CASSGDGDREDTQYF

size: .
D: .
V: TRBV29-1
J: TRBJ2-1
DNA: TGCAGCGTTGCTAGTTACGCTACTTCTAATGAGCAGTTCTTC
CDR3: CSVASYATSNEQFF

size: .
D: TRBD2
V: TRBV7-9
J: TRBJ2-3
DNA: TGTGCCAGCAGGGGGACTAGCGGGTATACGCAGTATTTT
CDR3: CASRGTSGYTQYF

size: .
D: TRBD2
V: TRBV5-6
J: TRBJ2-3
DNA: TGTGCTAGCAGCATTAGCGGGACCACGCAGTATTTT
CDR3: CASSISGTTQYF

size: .
D: TRBD1
V: TRBV28
J: TRBJ1-4
DNA: TGTGCCAGCAGTTTATGGGGACAGGATGAAAAACTGTTTTTT
CDR3: CASSLWGQDEKLFF

size: .
D: .
V: TRBV19
J: TRBJ1-5
DNA: TGTGCCAGTAGTCCTGACGTATGGAGCAATCAGCCCCAGCATTTT
CDR3: CASSPDVWSNQPQHF

size: once
D: .
V: TRBV4-1
J: TRBJ2-2
DNA: TGCGCCAGCAGCCAAGGGGTCAGGGGAGGTTCCGGGGAGCTGTTTTTT
CDR3: CASSQGVRGGSGELFF

size: .
D: .
V: TRBV6-7
J: TRBJ2-4
DNA: TGTGCCAGCAGTTACAGGAGAGGGGTAAGCATTCAGTACTTC
CDR3: CASSYRRGVSIQYF

size: .
D: TRBD1
V: TRBV27
J: TRBJ1-1
DNA: TGTGCCAGCACGACAGGGGGCACTGAAGCTTTCTTT
CDR3: CASTTGGTEAFF